This TCR beta chain was identified in a study of CD8 T cells in Susac syndrome (dated by TCRdb to 2018 to 2020). Looking at the study overall: Whether CD8+ T cell activation and differentiation in Susac syndrome was antigen driven was tested using repertoire sequencing. The study compared CD8+ T cell repertoire clonality among 12 healthy donors, about 14 Susac syndrome patients and some 16 multiple sclerosis patients. General conclusions and limits of the study: The number of individuals in the TCR sequencing and HLA analysis was acknowledged as relatively small.

RNA was extracted with the RNeasy kit and about 0.45 to 1 ug was reverse transcribed using random hexamers. TCR beta CDR3 regions were amplified with the immunoSEQ multiplex PCR assay covering 54 Vbeta and 13 Jbeta segments. PCR amplification bias was corrected by using a synthetic template baseline for primer optimization and computational correction. In the authors' own workflow: Only productive sequences were kept, with reads annotated to V, D and J genes according to IMGT and analyzed in immunoSEQ Analyzer. Clonality was computed as one minus Shannon entropy normalized by log2 of the number of productive unique sequences. For each patient and control, public and private clones were evaluated within the 100 most prevalent clones. Susac-specific clones were defined as absent from healthy and MS cohorts, over a thousand published viral clones and other ImmuneACCESS disease sequences. TCRdb reanalyzed the raw reads on its own, using fastp at Q25 for trimming and MiXCR for clone calling, and kept in-frame beta chains. Every entry covers one CDR3 protein and lists the most common genes and DNA from its rows. V and J calls and clone size were set by TCRdb, not the authors. Across this sample there are approximately 75,000 distinct CDR3 sequences, with 95% seen only once. Roughly 0.25% of the sample comes from the top ten.

Peripheral blood CD8+ and CD4+ T cells from healthy donors, Susac syndrome patients and multiple sclerosis patients were profiled using high-throughput TCR beta sequencing. Healthy donors were included as age- and sex-matched controls. Bulk CD8+ and CD4+ T cells were purified by magnetic negative isolation, whereas CD8+ TEMRA cells were enriched by FACS. Blood was collected in EDTA tubes and processed within 24 hours, with PBMCs isolated through density gradient centrifugation. PBMCs intended for TCR sequencing were cryopreserved in liquid nitrogen and thawed later in a water bath at 37 degrees C. The sorted or isolated CD4+, CD8+ and CD8+ TEMRA cells reached a purity of at least 90%. Of note for this clonotype: Its antigen has not been determined. No base qualities exist here, and no much larger clone lies one base off it.

The sequence came from a human donor in good health. Material for sequencing was CD8+ T cells from PBMCs.

The DNA sequence reads TGCGCCAGCAGCCAAGTAGGGGGGGCGAACACCGGGGAGCTGTTTTTT. The encoded protein is CASSQVGGANTGELFF. The rearranged chain carries TRBV4-1 and TRBJ2-2, and TRBD2 may be the D gene, going by 7 matching bases. The CDR3 contains 16 residues, cysteine and phenylalanine counted. CDR3 DNA only is kept here, 48 bases in frame from base 1. The germline V gene supplies CDR1 MGHRA and CDR2 YSYEKL. V was cut back by 1 base and J by 0 bases, leaving a gap of 9 bases between them.